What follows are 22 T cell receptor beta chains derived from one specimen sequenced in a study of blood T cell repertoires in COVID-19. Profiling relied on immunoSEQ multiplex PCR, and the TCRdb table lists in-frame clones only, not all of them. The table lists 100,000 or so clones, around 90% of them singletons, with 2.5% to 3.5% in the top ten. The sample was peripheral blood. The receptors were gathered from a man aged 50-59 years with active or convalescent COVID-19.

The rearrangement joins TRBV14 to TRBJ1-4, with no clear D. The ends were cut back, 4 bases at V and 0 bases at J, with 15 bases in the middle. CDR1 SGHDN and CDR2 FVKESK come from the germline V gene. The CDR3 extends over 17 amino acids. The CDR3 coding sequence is TGTGCCAGCAGCCCCCGCGCAGCGTCTCCAACTAATGAAAAACTGTTTTTT. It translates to CASSPRAASPTNEKLFF.

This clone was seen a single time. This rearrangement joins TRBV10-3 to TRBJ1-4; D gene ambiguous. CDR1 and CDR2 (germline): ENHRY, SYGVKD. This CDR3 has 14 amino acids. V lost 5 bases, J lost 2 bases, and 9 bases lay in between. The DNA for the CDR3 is TGTGCCATCAGTCACACTACCACTAATGAAAAACTGTTTTTT. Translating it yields CAISHTTTNEKLFF.

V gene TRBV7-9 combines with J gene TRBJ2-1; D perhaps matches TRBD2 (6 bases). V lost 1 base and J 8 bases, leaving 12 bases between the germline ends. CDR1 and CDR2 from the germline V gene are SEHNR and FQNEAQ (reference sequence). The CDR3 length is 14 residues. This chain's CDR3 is CASSLGAAGHEQFF. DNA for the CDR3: TGTGCCAGCAGCTTAGGGGCCGCGGGGCATGAGCAGTTCTTC. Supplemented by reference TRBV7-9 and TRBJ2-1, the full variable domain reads DTGVSQNPRHKITKRGQNVTFRCDPISEHNRLYWYRQTLGQGPEFLTYFQNEAQLEKSRLLSDRFSAERPKGSFSTLEIQRTEQGDSAMYLCASSLGAAGHEQFFGPGTRLTVL.

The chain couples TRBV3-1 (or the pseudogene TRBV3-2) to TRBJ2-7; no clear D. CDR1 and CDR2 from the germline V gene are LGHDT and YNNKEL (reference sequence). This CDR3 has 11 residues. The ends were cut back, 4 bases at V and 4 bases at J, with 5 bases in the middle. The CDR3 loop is CASSLHYEQYF. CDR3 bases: TGTGCCAGCAGCCTCCATTACGAGCAGTACTTC.

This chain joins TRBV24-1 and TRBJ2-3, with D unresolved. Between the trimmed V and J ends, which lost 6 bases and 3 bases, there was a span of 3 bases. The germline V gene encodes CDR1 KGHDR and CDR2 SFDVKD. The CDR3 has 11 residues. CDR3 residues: CATSQTDTQYF. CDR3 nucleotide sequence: TGTGCCACCAGTCAAACAGATACGCAGTATTTT.

The CDR3 DNA reads TGTGCCACCGAGGACAGGGGGGATCAGCCCCAGCATTTT. Translated, it gives CATEDRGDQPQHF. V and J are TRBV10-3 and TRBJ1-5, with 10 bases lining up with TRBD1. The CDR3 is 13 amino acids. J was trimmed by 5 bases and V by 10 bases; bases with no gene match: 5. Germline V gene sequence: CDR1 ENHRY, CDR2 SYGVKD.

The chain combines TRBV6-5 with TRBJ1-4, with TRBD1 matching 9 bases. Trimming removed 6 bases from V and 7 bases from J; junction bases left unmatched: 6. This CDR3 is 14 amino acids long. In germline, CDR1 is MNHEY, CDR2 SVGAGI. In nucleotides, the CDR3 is TGTGCCAGCAGACCACAGGGGGCGGGTGAAAAACTGTTTTTT. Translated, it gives CASRPQGAGEKLFF.

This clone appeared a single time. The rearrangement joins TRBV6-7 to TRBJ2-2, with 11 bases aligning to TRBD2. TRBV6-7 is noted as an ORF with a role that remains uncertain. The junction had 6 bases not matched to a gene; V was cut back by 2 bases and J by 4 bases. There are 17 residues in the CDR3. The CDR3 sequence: CASSYRLAGCSTGELFF. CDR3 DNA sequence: TGTGCCAGCAGTTACAGACTAGCGGGGTGTAGCACCGGGGAGCTGTTTTTT.

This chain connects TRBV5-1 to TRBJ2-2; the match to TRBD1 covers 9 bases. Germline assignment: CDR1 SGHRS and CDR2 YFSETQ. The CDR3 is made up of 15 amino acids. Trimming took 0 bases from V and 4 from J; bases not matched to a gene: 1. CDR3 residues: CASSLVGQGTGELFF. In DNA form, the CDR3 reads TGCGCCAGCAGCTTGGTGGGACAGGGCACCGGGGAGCTGTTTTTT.

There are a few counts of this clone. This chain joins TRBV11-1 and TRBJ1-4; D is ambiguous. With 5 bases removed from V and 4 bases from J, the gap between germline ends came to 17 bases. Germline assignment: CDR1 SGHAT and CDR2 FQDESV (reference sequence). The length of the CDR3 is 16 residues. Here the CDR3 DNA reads TGTGCCAGCAGCCATGACGACGGGATCCTTAATGAAAAACTGTTTTTT. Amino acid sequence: CASSHDDGILNEKLFF.

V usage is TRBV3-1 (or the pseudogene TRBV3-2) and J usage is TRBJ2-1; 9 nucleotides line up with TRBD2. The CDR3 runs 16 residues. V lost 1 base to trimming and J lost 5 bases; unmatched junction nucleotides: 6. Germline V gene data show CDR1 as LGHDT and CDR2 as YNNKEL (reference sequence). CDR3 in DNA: TGTGCCAGCAGCCAAGCTGGCGGGGGGGCCGACAATGAGCAGTTCTTC. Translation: CASSQAGGGADNEQFF.

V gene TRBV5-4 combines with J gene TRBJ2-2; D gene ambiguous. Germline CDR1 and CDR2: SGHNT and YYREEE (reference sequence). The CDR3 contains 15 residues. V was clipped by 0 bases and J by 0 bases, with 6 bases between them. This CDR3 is CASSLGESNTGELFF. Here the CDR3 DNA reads TGTGCCAGCAGCTTGGGAGAGTCGAACACCGGGGAGCTGTTTTTT.

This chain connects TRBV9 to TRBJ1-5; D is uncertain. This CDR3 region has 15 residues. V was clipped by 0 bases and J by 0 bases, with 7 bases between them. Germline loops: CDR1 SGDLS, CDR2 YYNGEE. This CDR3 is CASSVGRYSNQPQHF. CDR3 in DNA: TGTGCCAGCAGCGTAGGCAGATATAGCAATCAGCCCCAGCATTTT.

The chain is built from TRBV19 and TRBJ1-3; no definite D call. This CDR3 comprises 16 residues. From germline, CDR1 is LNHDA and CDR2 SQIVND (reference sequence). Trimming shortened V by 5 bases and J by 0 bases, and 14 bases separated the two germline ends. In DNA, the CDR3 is TGTGCCAGTAGTCCCGAAGGCGGCTTCTCTGGAAACACCATATATTTT. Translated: CASSPEGGFSGNTIYF.

Here the CDR3 reads CASRRQGTSYEQYF. For the CDR3, the DNA is TGTGCCAGCAGACGACAGGGAACTTCCTACGAGCAGTACTTC. The chain has TRBV7-9 and TRBJ2-7; 7 bases are shared with TRBD1. The CDR3 has 14 amino acids. Germline assignment: CDR1 SEHNR and CDR2 FQNEAQ (reference sequence). The V and J ends lost 6 bases and 1 base, in that order; junction bases with no gene match: 6. Full variable domain (remainder filled in from reference TRBV7-9 and TRBJ2-7): DTGVSQNPRHKITKRGQNVTFRCDPISEHNRLYWYRQTLGQGPEFLTYFQNEAQLEKSRLLSDRFSAERPKGSFSTLEIQRTEQGDSAMYLCASRRQGTSYEQYFGPGTRLTVT.

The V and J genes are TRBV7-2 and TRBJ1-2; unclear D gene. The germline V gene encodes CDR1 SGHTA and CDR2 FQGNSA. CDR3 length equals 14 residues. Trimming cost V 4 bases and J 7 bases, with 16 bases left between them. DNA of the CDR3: TGTGCCAGCAGCTCTCGGGTCCGGGAGGTTGGCTACACCTTC. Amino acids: CASSSRVREVGYTF.

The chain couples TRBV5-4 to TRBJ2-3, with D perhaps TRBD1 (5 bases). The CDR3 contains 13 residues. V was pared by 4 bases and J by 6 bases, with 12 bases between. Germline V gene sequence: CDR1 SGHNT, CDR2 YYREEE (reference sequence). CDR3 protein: CASSTRESDTQYF. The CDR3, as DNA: TGTGCCAGCAGCACCAGGGAATCGGATACGCAGTATTTT.

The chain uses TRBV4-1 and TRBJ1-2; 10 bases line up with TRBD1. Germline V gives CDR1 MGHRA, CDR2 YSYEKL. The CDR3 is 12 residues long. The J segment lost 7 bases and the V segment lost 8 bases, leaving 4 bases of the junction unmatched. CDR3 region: CASRQGAGGYTF. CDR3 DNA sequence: TGCGCCAGCCGACAGGGGGCAGGTGGCTACACCTTC.

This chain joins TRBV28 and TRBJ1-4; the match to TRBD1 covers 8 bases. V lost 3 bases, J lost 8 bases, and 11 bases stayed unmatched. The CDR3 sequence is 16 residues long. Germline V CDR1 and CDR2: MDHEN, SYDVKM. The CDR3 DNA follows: TGTGCCAGCAGTTTCGGGAAGAAAGCAGGGGGCGAAAAACTGTTTTTT. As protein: CASSFGKKAGGEKLFF.

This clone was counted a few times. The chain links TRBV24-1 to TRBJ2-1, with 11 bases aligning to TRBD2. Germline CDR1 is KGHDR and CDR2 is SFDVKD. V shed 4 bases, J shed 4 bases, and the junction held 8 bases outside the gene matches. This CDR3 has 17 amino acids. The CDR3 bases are TGTGCCACCAGTGACACCTTAACTAGCGGGGGATACAATGAGCAGTTCTTC. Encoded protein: CATSDTLTSGGYNEQFF.

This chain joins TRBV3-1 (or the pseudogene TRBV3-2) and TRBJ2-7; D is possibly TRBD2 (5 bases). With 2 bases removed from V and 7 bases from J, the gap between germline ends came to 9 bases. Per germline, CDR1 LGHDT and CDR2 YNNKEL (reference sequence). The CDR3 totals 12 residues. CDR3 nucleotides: TGTGCCAGCAGCCAAAGGACGGGGGAGCAGTACTTC. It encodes CASSQRTGEQYF.

CDR3 in DNA: TGTGCCAGCAGCTTAGGACACGGAAACACCATATATTTT. It translates to CASSLGHGNTIYF. The chain couples TRBV11-3 to TRBJ1-3; the D is unclear. V gave up 1 base and J gave up 4 bases, with 5 bases separating them. The V gene's germline CDR1 is SGHNT and CDR2 YENEEA. CDR3 size: 13 residues.